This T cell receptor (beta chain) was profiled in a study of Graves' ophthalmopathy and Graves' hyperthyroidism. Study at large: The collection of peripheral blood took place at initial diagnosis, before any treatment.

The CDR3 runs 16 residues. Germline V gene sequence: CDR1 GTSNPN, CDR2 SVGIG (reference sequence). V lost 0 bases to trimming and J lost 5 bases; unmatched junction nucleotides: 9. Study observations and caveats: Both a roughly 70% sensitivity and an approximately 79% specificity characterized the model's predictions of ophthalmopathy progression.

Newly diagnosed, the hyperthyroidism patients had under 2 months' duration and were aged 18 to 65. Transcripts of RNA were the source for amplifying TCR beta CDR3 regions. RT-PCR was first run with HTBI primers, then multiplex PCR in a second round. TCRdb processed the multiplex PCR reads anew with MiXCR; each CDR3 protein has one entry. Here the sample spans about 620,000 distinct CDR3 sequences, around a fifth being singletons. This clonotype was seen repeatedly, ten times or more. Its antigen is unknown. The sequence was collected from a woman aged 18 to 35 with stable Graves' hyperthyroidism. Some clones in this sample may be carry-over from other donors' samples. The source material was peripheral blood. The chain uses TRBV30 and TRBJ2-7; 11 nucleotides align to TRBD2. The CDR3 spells CAWSVPSGRRVHEQYF. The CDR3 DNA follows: TGTGCCTGGAGTGTCCCTAGCGGGAGGAGGGTCCACGAGCAGTACTTC.